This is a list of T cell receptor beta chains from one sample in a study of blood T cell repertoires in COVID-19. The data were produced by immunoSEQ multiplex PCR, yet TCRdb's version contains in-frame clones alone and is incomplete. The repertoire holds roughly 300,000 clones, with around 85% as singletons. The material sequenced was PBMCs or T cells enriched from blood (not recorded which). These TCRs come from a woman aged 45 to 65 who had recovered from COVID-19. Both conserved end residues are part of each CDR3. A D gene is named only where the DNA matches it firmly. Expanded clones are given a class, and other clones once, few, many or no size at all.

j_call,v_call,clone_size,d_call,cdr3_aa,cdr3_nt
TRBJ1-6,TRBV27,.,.,CASSLGGASYNSPLHF,TGTGCCAGCAGTTTGGGGGGAGCCTCCTATAATTCACCCCTCCACTTT
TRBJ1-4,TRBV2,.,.,CASNLQGVANEKLFF,TGTGCCAGCAATCTACAGGGTGTTGCTAATGAAAAACTGTTTTTT
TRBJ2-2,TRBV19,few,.,CASSGRGRGTGELFF,TGTGCCAGTAGTGGGAGGGGCAGGGGCACCGGGGAGCTGTTTTTT
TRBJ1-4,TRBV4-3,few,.,CASSQGTGGRSNEKLFF,TGCGCCAGCAGCCAAGGCACAGGAGGGAGGTCTAATGAAAAACTGTTTTTT
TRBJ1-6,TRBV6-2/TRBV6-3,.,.,CASSYRGRTPLHF,TGTGCCAGCAGTTATAGAGGGCGGACACCCCTCCACTTT
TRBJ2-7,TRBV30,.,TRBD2,CAWSAGGGRASYEQYF,TGTGCCTGGAGTGCCGGCGGCGGGAGGGCCTCCTACGAGCAGTACTTC
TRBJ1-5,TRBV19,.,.,CASTGEGVQPQHF,TGTGCCAGTACTGGGGAGGGTGTTCAGCCCCAGCATTTT
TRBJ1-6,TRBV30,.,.,CAWSVSRWIRGNSPLHF,TGTGCCTGGAGTGTTAGCAGATGGATCCGCGGAAATTCACCCCTCCACTTT
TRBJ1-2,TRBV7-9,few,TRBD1,CASSNSRQGAFYGYTF,TGTGCCAGCAGCAACTCGCGACAGGGGGCTTTCTATGGCTACACCTTC
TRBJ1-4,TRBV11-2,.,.,CASSSRTGEKLFF,TGTGCCAGCAGCTCTCGGACGGGGGAAAAACTGTTTTTT
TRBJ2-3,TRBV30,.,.,CAWLWGVGRDTQYF,TGTGCCTGGCTCTGGGGGGTTGGCAGGGATACGCAGTATTTT
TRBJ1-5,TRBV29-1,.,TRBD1,CSVRPGGSNQPQHF,TGCAGCGTTCGCCCAGGGGGAAGCAATCAGCCCCAGCATTTT
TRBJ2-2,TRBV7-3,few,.,CASSLRLDGELFF,TGTGCCAGCAGCCTCCGACTAGACGGGGAGCTGTTTTTT
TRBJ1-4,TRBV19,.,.,CASGSGRGEKLFF,TGTGCCAGTGGCTCCGGACGGGGGGAAAAACTGTTTTTT
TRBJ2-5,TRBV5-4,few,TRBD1,CASSPGQGLVETQYF,TGTGCCAGCAGCCCGGGACAGGGGCTCGTAGAGACCCAGTACTTC
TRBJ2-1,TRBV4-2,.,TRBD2,CASSVTTPTSGYNEQFF,TGTGCCAGCAGCGTCACGACCCCGACTAGCGGGTACAATGAGCAGTTCTTC
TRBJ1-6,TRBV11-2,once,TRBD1,CASSLGDRGLSPLHF,TGTGCCAGCAGCTTAGGGGACAGGGGGCTTTCACCCCTCCACTTT
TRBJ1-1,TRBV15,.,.,CATSTTSWGLNTEAFF,TGTGCCACCAGCACCACCTCTTGGGGGCTGAACACTGAAGCTTTCTTT
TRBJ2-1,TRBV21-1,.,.,CASSSRQGALYNEQFF,TGTGCCAGCAGCTCACGACAGGGGGCGCTCTACAATGAGCAGTTCTTC
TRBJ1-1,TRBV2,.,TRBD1,CASKGQGNTEAFF,TGTGCCAGCAAAGGACAGGGGAACACTGAAGCTTTCTTT
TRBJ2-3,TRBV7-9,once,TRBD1,CASSLGQGTTDTQYF,TGTGCCAGCAGCTTGGGACAGGGAACTACAGATACGCAGTATTTT
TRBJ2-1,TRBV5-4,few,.,CASSLAGDYNEQFF,TGTGCCAGCAGCTTGGCGGGAGATTACAATGAGCAGTTCTTC
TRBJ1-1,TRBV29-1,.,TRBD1,CSVEIGAGGVPFF,TGCAGCGTTGAAATCGGGGCAGGGGGCGTGCCTTTCTTT
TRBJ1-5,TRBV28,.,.,CASNPGVGSNQPQHF,TGTGCCAGCAACCCAGGGGTGGGCAGCAATCAGCCCCAGCATTTT
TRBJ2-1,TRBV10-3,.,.,CAISSGVREVGSYNEQFF,TGTGCCATCAGTTCAGGGGTCAGGGAAGTCGGATCCTACAATGAGCAGTTCTTC
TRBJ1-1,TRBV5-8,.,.,CASSLARQTNWNTEAFF,TGTGCCAGCAGCTTGGCCAGGCAGACTAATTGGAACACTGAAGCTTTCTTT
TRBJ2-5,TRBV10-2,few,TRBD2,CASSDGSGGETQYF,TGCGCCAGCAGTGATGGTAGCGGGGGGGAGACCCAGTACTTC
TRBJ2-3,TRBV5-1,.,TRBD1,CASSFNRGGTDTQYF,TGCGCCAGCAGCTTTAACAGGGGAGGCACAGATACGCAGTATTTT
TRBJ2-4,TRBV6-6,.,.,CASSPPQIVINIQYF,TGTGCCAGCAGTCCCCCCCAAATAGTTATCAACATTCAGTACTTC
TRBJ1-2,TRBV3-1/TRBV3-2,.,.,CASSRSGQERNGYTF,TGTGCCAGCAGCCGGTCCGGACAAGAAAGAAATGGCTACACCTTC
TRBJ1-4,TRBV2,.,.,CASSDGSNEKLFF,TGTGCCAGCAGTGACGGTTCTAATGAAAAACTGTTTTTT
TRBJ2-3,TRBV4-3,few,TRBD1,CASSQGQTGASTDTQYF,TGCGCCAGCAGCCAAGGCCAGACAGGGGCTAGCACAGATACGCAGTATTTT
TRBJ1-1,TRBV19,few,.,CASSRTQEAFF,TGTGCCAGTAGCCGAACCCAGGAAGCTTTCTTT
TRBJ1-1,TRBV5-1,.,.,CASDPGDLNTEAFF,TGCGCCAGCGATCCGGGGGACTTGAACACTGAAGCTTTCTTT
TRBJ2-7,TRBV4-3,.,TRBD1,CASSQGFDRGYEQYF,TGCGCCAGCAGCCAAGGATTCGACAGGGGCTACGAGCAGTACTTC
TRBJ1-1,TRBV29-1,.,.,CSVLQGPEAFF,TGCAGCGTTCTACAGGGTCCTGAAGCTTTCTTT
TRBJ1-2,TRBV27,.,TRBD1,CASSLSTGGQGLGYGYTF,TGTGCCAGCAGTTTATCCACCGGAGGACAGGGGCTAGGCTATGGCTACACCTTC
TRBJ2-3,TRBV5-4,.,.,CACGVGTDTQYF,TGTGCCTGCGGTGTCGGTACAGATACGCAGTATTTT
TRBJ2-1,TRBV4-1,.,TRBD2,CASSWDYSYNEQFF,TGCGCCAGCAGCTGGGACTACTCCTACAATGAGCAGTTCTTC
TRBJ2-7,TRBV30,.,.,CAWSHSSYEQYF,TGTGCCTGGAGTCACTCCTCCTACGAGCAGTACTTC
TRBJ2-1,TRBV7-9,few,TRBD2,CASQGLALYNEQFF,TGTGCCAGTCAAGGACTAGCGCTCTACAATGAGCAGTTCTTC
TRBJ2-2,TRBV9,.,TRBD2,CASSATSGSAGELFF,TGTGCCAGCAGCGCAACTAGCGGGAGCGCCGGGGAGCTGTTTTTT
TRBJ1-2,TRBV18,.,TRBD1,CASSPAGQGNYGYTF,TGTGCCAGCTCACCCGCGGGACAGGGGAACTATGGCTACACCTTC
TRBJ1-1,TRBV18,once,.,CASSQNGHSPYTEAFF,TGTGCCAGCTCACAAAATGGGCACAGTCCTTATACTGAAGCTTTCTTT
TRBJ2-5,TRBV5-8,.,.,CASSLGRGRGETQYF,TGTGCCAGCAGCCTTGGAAGGGGGCGGGGAGAGACCCAGTACTTC
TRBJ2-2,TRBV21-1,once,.,CASSRSEQGWELFF,TGTGCCAGCAGCAGATCCGAGCAGGGTTGGGAGCTGTTTTTT
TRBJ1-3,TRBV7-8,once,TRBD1,CASSDPQGAETSGNTIYF,TGTGCCAGCAGCGACCCCCAGGGGGCTGAAACCTCTGGAAACACCATATATTTT
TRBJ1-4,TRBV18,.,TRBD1,CASSGTVTTNEKLFF,TGTGCCAGCTCGGGGACAGTTACAACTAATGAAAAACTGTTTTTT
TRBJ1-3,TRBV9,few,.,CASSVDMSGNTIYF,TGTGCCAGCAGCGTAGACATGTCAGGAAACACCATATATTTT
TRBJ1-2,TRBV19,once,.,CASRGTGKADYGYTF,TGTGCCAGTAGGGGTACAGGGAAGGCCGACTATGGCTACACCTTC
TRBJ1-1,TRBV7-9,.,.,CASSSPYSGGTEAFF,TGTGCCAGCAGCTCGCCCTATTCCGGGGGGACTGAAGCTTTCTTT
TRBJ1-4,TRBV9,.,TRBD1,CASSVTGTGGEKLFF,TGTGCCAGCAGCGTAACAGGGACAGGGGGCGAAAAACTGTTTTTT
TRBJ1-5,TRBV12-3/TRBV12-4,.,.,CASSGQRNQPQHF,TGTGCCAGCAGTGGGCAGCGCAATCAGCCCCAGCATTTT